This T cell receptor beta chain was found in a study of CD8+ T cells in alopecia areata. cDNA serving as the sequencing template came from extracted, reverse transcribed RNA. Profiling relied on immunoSEQ multiplex PCR, and the TCRdb table lists in-frame clones only, not all of them. This sample yields some 110,000 clones, of which around two fifths are seen a single time; 3% to 3.5% belongs to the top ten. Per the germline V gene, CDR1 is ENHRY and CDR2 is SYGVKD. This CDR3 is 15 amino acids long. V shed 10 bases and J 5 bases; nucleotides not matched to a gene: 15. The sequence was obtained from a human donor with alopecia areata. Sequencing was done on a sample of CD4+ T cells sorted from blood. The chain recombines TRBV10-3 with TRBJ2-7, with 9 bases aligning to TRBD1. CDR3 residues: CASRGRDRDANEQYF. CDR3 sequence (DNA): TGTGCCAGCAGGGGTCGGGACAGGGACGCTAACGAGCAGTACTTC.